These 27 T cell receptor beta chains originate from one sample sequenced in a study of blood T cell repertoires in COVID-19. Libraries were prepared by immunoSEQ multiplex PCR; TCRdb keeps only in-frame clonotypes and omits some of them. The table has around 210,000 clones, approximately 82% seen once. Sample: peripheral blood. The receptors were gathered from a human donor in a cohort sampled during active COVID-19.

The genes are TRBV30 and TRBJ2-2; no definite D call. CDR1 is GTSNPN and CDR2 is SVGIG in the germline V gene (reference sequence). The CDR3 covers 14 residues. V was trimmed by 7 bases and J by 7 bases, leaving 19 bases between them. CDR3 bases: TGTGCCTTCAACCGTGGGCCGGCCGACGGGGAGCTGTTTTTT. Encoded protein: CAFNRGPADGELFF.

The V gene is TRBV2, the J gene TRBJ2-5, with D maybe TRBD2 (6 bases). CDR1 SNHLY and CDR2 FYNNEI come from the germline V gene. This CDR3 has 13 amino acids. V was cut by 6 bases and J by 1 base, with 9 bases left in between. CDR3 sequence reads: CASSPSVQETQYF. CDR3 nucleotide sequence: TGTGCCAGCAGCCCTAGCGTCCAAGAGACCCAGTACTTC.

This chain links TRBV15 with TRBJ2-3; D uncertain. Trimming cost V 0 bases and J 2 bases, with 3 bases left between them. There are 13 residues in the CDR3. CDR1 is LNHNV and CDR2 is YYDKDF in the germline V gene (reference sequence). The CDR3 DNA reads TGTGCCACCAGCAGAGACAACACAGATACGCAGTATTTT. It yields the protein CATSRDNTDTQYF.

The chain uses TRBV19 and TRBJ2-2, with D tentatively TRBD1 (5 bases). The CDR3 covers 14 residues. Germline CDR1 reads LNHDA; CDR2 reads SQIVND (reference sequence). V lost 3 bases and J 4 bases, leaving 9 bases between the germline ends. The CDR3 region is CASSIRTPTGELFF. In nucleotides, the CDR3 is TGTGCCAGTAGTATTAGGACACCCACCGGGGAGCTGTTTTTT.

The count of this clone is one. The CDR3 DNA reads as TGTGCCAGCAGCTTAGCACACGACAGGGAGGGCAATCAGCCCCAGCATTTT. Translation: CASSLAHDREGNQPQHF. The chain couples TRBV7-6 to TRBJ1-5; 7 bases agree with TRBD1. After removal of 0 bases from V and 2 bases from J, the junction contained 7 bases not matched to a gene. Looked up from germline, CDR1 is SGHVS and CDR2 is FNYEAQ. This CDR3 contains 17 residues. The complete variable domain, with remaining parts taken from reference TRBV7-6 and TRBJ1-5, reads GAGVSQSPRYKVTKRGQDVALRCDPISGHVSLYWYRQALGQGPEFLTYFNYEAQQDKSGLPNDRFSAERPEGSISTLTIQRTEQRDSAMYRCASSLAHDREGNQPQHFGDGTRLSIL.

The chain has TRBV4-1 and TRBJ2-7, with TRBD2 identical over 14 bases. In germline, CDR1 is MGHRA, CDR2 YSYEKL. J lost 7 bases, V lost 4 bases, and 9 bases had no gene match. This CDR3 is 16 amino acids long. CDR3 region: CASSPILGLAGDEQYF. Written as DNA, the CDR3 is TGCGCCAGCAGCCCCATCTTGGGACTAGCGGGAGATGAGCAGTACTTC.

The chain uses TRBV4-1 and TRBJ2-5; 8 positions agree with TRBD2. The V and J ends lost 0 bases and 2 bases, in that order; junction bases with no gene match: 8. The CDR3 covers 17 residues. Germline values: CDR1 MGHRA, CDR2 YSYEKL. DNA for the CDR3: TGCGCCAGCAGCCAAGATATTGCGGGACTAGTACAAGAGACCCAGTACTTC. It yields the protein CASSQDIAGLVQETQYF.

Only one count was recorded for this clone. The chain recombines TRBV6-6 with TRBJ1-1; TRBD1 is a possible D gene (6 bases). V lost 1 base and J lost 4, with 13 bases in between. CDR3 size: 15 residues. Germline loops: CDR1 MNHNY, CDR2 SVGAGI (reference sequence). The CDR3 DNA reads as TGTGCCAGCAGTTACTTTAACAGGGATTTCACTGAAGCTTTCTTT. It is translated as CASSYFNRDFTEAFF.

CDR3 sequence (DNA): TGTGCCTGGAGTACCCAGCTGGGCCACAATGAGCAGTTCTTC. Translated, it gives CAWSTQLGHNEQFF. The chain combines TRBV30 with TRBJ2-1, with D unclear. The V and J ends lost 2 bases and 5 bases respectively, with 13 bases between them. The CDR3 has 14 residues. Per germline, CDR1 GTSNPN and CDR2 SVGIG (reference sequence).

This clone was observed a handful of times. The V and J genes are TRBV28 and TRBJ1-2; D ambiguous. This CDR3 spans 12 amino acids. Per germline, CDR1 MDHEN and CDR2 SYDVKM. V shed 6 bases and J shed 7 bases, with 12 bases lying between them. The CDR3 sequence is CASSRHGLGYTF. The CDR3 DNA reads TGTGCCAGCAGCAGACATGGGCTTGGCTACACCTTC.

The V gene is TRBV6-6, the J gene TRBJ2-2; 7 bases line up with TRBD1. Germline V CDR1 and CDR2: MNHNY, SVGAGI (reference sequence). V was pared by 2 bases and J by 6 bases, with 3 bases of the junction left unmatched. There are 14 residues in the CDR3. Written as DNA, the CDR3 is TGTGCCAGCAGTTACGACAGGGTGGCCGGGGAGCTGTTTTTT. Protein: CASSYDRVAGELFF.

The chain links TRBV6-5 to TRBJ2-7; 7 nucleotides align to TRBD2. V gave up 2 bases and J gave up 2 bases; unmatched junction bases: 9. The CDR3 runs 16 residues. CDR1 is MNHEY and CDR2 is SVGAGI in the germline V gene. CDR3 in amino acids: CASSYPHGTTTYEQYF. In DNA form, the CDR3 reads TGTGCCAGCAGTTACCCCCATGGGACTACGACCTACGAGCAGTACTTC.

This clone came up a few times. The rearrangement links TRBV14 to TRBJ1-1, with a possible D match to TRBD1 (6 bases). V was trimmed by 2 bases and J by 11 bases, leaving 21 bases between them. Germline CDR1 reads SGHDN; CDR2 reads FVKESK. The CDR3 extends over 15 amino acids. CDR3 nucleotide sequence: TGTGCCAGCAGCCAACTGGGACAAAGTCGAAATAAGGCTTTCTTT. This gives the protein CASSQLGQSRNKAFF.

The chain joins TRBV5-5 to TRBJ2-7; 11 nucleotides agree with TRBD2. Germline loops: CDR1 SGHKS, CDR2 YYEKEE (reference sequence). Germline trimming cut 4 bases from V and 3 bases from J; bases unmatched to any gene: 3. The CDR3 extends over 14 amino acids. Here the CDR3 DNA reads TGTGCCAGCAGCCAGACTAGCGGGAACTACGAGCAGTACTTC. Protein product: CASSQTSGNYEQYF. Based on the CDR3 plus reference TRBV5-5 and TRBJ2-7, the full variable domain is DAGVTQSPTHLIKTRGQQVTLRCSPISGHKSVSWYQQVLGQGPQFIFQYYEKEERGRGNFPDRFSARQFPNYSSELNVNALLLGDSALYLCASSQTSGNYEQYFGPGTRLTVT.

This chain links TRBV11-2 with TRBJ2-7; D may be TRBD1 (6 bases). There are 13 residues in the CDR3. Germline V gene lookup returns CDR1 SGHAT and CDR2 FQNNGV. The V and J ends lost 2 bases and 7 bases respectively, with 12 bases between them. The CDR3 spells CASSLRRGWEQYF. The DNA for the CDR3 is TGTGCCAGCAGCTTACGTAGGGGGTGGGAGCAGTACTTC.

Only one count was recorded for this clone. The chain has TRBV7-2 and TRBJ2-7; 9 bases map to TRBD2. With 10 bases clipped from V and 0 bases from J, the junction kept 7 bases outside the gene matches. Germline V CDR1 and CDR2: SGHTA, FQGNSA. The CDR3 is 14 amino acids. The CDR3 coding sequence is TGTGCCACCCAGCGGGGGGCCCGCTCCTACGAGCAGTACTTC. It codes for CATQRGARSYEQYF.

This clone was recorded once. This sequence joins TRBV19 and TRBJ2-2; no clear D. This CDR3 is built from 15 residues. The V end lost 2 bases, the J end lost 3 bases, and 10 bases lay between the germline ends. Per germline, CDR1 LNHDA and CDR2 SQIVND (reference sequence). CDR3 sequence: CASSINRRDTGELFF. The CDR3 DNA is TGTGCCAGTAGTATAAACCGTCGGGACACCGGGGAGCTGTTTTTT.

This chain connects TRBV7-6 to TRBJ2-3, with D possibly matching TRBD1 (5 bases). The CDR3 loop spans 14 amino acids. Germline assignment: CDR1 SGHVS and CDR2 FNYEAQ. Trimming took 5 bases from V and 5 from J, leaving 14 bases between them. The DNA of the CDR3 is TGTGCCAGCAGCGGCATAGGGGCGGTAGATACGCAGTATTTT. This translates into CASSGIGAVDTQYF.

This clone has only one observation. The chain combines TRBV19 with TRBJ2-1, with TRBD2 matching over 9 bases. The germline V gene encodes CDR1 LNHDA and CDR2 SQIVND (reference sequence). This CDR3 contains 17 residues. The ends lost 3 bases at V and 5 bases at J; junction bases unmatched: 11. CDR3 region: CASSMERAGGPNNEQFF. In DNA form, the CDR3 reads TGTGCCAGTAGTATGGAGAGGGCGGGAGGGCCCAACAATGAGCAGTTCTTC. Filled out from reference TRBV19 and TRBJ2-1, the complete variable domain reads DGGITQSPKYLFRKEGQNVTLSCEQNLNHDAMYWYRQDPGQGLRLIYYSQIVNDFQKGDIAEGYSVSREKKESFPLTVTSAQKNPTAFYLCASSMERAGGPNNEQFFGPGTRLTVL.

V and J are TRBV19 and TRBJ1-1; 8 bases align to TRBD1. From germline, CDR1 is LNHDA and CDR2 SQIVND (reference sequence). The CDR3 is 14 amino acids. Unmatched junction bases numbered 2, after V lost 4 bases and J lost 1 base. CDR3 nucleotide sequence: TGTGCCAGTAGTAGGGGACAGGCGAACACTGAAGCTTTCTTT. Protein: CASSRGQANTEAFF.

The chain uses TRBV5-1 and TRBJ2-1; 11 positions agree with TRBD1. Germline loops: CDR1 SGHRS, CDR2 YFSETQ. The V gene end was trimmed by 6 bases and the J gene end by 8 bases; junction bases not matched to a gene: 10. This CDR3 has 15 residues. The CDR3 protein is CASTRDRGFGDEQFF. In DNA, the CDR3 is TGCGCCAGCACTCGGGACAGGGGGTTCGGCGATGAGCAGTTCTTC.

The chain recombines TRBV7-2 with TRBJ1-2; D is perhaps TRBD1 (5 bases). The V and J ends lost 5 bases and 2 bases respectively, with 12 bases between them. The CDR3 length is 14 residues. Germline assignment: CDR1 SGHTA and CDR2 FQGNSA. CDR3 nucleotides: TGTGCCAGCAGCCCAGTACGGGGGAACTATGGCTACACCTTC. It encodes CASSPVRGNYGYTF.

CDR3 sequence reads: CASSPFVADTQYF. CDR3 sequence (DNA): TGTGCCAGCAGCCCTTTCGTCGCAGATACGCAGTATTTT. The rearrangement uses TRBV3-1 (or the pseudogene TRBV3-2) and TRBJ2-3; D gene unclear. CDR1 and CDR2 (germline): LGHDT, YNNKEL (reference sequence). With 4 bases removed from V and 4 bases from J, the gap between germline ends came to 9 bases. The CDR3 loop spans 13 amino acids.

V is TRBV27 and J is TRBJ2-3; 10 nucleotides align to TRBD2. CDR3 length equals 15 residues. Germline-derived CDR1 and CDR2 are MNHEY and SMNVEV (reference sequence). V dropped 3 bases and J dropped 5; count of bases not matched to a gene: 5. The DNA for the CDR3 is TGTGCCAGCAGTTTTGGGCTAGCGGGAGTAGATACGCAGTATTTT. It encodes CASSFGLAGVDTQYF.

This chain links TRBV27 with TRBJ2-1; 10 bases line up with TRBD2. Germline lookup yields CDR1 MNHEY and CDR2 SMNVEV (reference sequence). After removal of 4 bases from V and 9 bases from J, the junction contained 24 bases not matched to a gene. The CDR3 runs to 20 residues. This CDR3 reads CASSSPSLLAGVSKCGEQFF. As DNA, the CDR3 is TGTGCCAGCAGTTCCCCCTCCTTGCTAGCGGGAGTATCGAAGTGTGGTGAGCAGTTCTTC.

The genes are TRBV19 and TRBJ2-1; the D is unclear. CDR1 LNHDA and CDR2 SQIVND come from the germline V gene (reference sequence). Trimming stripped 3 bases from V and 7 bases from J, with 7 bases between. This CDR3 region has 12 residues. CDR3 protein: CASSISINEQFF. The CDR3, as DNA: TGTGCCAGTAGTATTTCTATAAATGAGCAGTTCTTC. The full variable domain, rest sourced from reference TRBV19 and TRBJ2-1, is DGGITQSPKYLFRKEGQNVTLSCEQNLNHDAMYWYRQDPGQGLRLIYYSQIVNDFQKGDIAEGYSVSREKKESFPLTVTSAQKNPTAFYLCASSISINEQFFGPGTRLTVL.

The chain has TRBV6-2 or TRBV6-3 and TRBJ2-1; 14 nucleotides align to TRBD2. Per the germline V gene, CDR1 is MNHEY and CDR2 is SVGEGT. The CDR3 sequence is 17 residues long. The ends lost 4 bases at V and 0 bases at J; junction bases unmatched: 2. Here the CDR3 reads CASSSGLAGVSYNEQFF. In nucleotides, the CDR3 is TGTGCCAGCAGTTCGGGACTAGCGGGAGTCTCCTACAATGAGCAGTTCTTC.